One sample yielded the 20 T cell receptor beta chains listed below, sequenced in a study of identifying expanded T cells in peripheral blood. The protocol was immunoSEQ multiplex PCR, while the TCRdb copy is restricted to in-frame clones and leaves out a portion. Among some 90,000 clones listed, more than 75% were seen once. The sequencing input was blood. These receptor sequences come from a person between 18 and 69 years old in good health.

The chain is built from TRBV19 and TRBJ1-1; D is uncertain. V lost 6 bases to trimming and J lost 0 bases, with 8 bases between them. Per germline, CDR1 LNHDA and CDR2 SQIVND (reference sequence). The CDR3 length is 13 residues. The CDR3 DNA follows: TGTGCCAGTAGCTACAGAATGAACACTGAAGCTTTCTTT. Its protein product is CASSYRMNTEAFF.

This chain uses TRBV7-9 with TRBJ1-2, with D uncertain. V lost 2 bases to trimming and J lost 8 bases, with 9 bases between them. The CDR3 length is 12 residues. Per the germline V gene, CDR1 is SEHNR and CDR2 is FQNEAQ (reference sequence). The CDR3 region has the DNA TGTGCCAGCAGCTTATTAGGACCCGGCTACACCTTC. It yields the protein CASSLLGPGYTF.

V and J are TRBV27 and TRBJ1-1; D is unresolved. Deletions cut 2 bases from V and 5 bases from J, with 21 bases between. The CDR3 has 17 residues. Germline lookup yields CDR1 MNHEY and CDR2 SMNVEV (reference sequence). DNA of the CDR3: TGTGCCAGCAGTTTAAGGGCCGGAGGCCTTGTTAGAACTGAAGCTTTCTTT. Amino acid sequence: CASSLRAGGLVRTEAFF.

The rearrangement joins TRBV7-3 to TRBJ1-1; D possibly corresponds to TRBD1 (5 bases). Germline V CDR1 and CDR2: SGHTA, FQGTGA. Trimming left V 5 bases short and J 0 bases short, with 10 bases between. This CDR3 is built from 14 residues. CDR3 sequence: CASSLLGVNTEAFF. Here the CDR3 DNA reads TGTGCCAGCAGCCTCCTGGGGGTGAACACTGAAGCTTTCTTT.

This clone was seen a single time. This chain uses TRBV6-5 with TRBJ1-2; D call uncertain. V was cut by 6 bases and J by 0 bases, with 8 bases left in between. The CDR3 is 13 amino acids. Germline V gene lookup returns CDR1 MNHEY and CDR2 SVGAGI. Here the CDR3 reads CASRIGTNYGYTF. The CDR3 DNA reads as TGTGCCAGCAGAATAGGGACTAACTATGGCTACACCTTC.

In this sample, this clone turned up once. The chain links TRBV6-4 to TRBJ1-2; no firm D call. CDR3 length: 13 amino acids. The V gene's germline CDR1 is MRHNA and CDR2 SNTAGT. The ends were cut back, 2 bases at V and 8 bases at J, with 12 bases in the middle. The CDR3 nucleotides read TGTGCCAGCAGTGACCCCCCCGGATTCGGCTACACCTTC. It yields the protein CASSDPPGFGYTF.

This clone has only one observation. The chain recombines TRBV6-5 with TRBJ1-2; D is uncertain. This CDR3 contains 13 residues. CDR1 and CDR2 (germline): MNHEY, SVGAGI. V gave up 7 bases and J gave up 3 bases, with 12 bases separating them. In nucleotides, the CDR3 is TGTGCCAGCAAACCTACAAACTACTATGGCTACACCTTC. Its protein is CASKPTNYYGYTF.

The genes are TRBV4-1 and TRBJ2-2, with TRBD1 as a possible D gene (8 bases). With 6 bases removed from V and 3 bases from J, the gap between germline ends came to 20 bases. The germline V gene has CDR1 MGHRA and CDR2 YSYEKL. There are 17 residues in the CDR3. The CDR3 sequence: CASRRGAGGIDTGELFF. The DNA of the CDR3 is TGCGCCAGCAGACGGGGGGCAGGGGGCATCGACACCGGGGAGCTGTTTTTT.

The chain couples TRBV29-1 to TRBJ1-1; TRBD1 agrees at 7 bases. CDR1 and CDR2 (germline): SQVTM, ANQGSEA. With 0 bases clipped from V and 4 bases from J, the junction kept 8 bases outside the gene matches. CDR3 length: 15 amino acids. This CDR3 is CSVEDQLTGITEAFF. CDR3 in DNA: TGCAGCGTTGAAGACCAACTGACAGGGATCACTGAAGCTTTCTTT.

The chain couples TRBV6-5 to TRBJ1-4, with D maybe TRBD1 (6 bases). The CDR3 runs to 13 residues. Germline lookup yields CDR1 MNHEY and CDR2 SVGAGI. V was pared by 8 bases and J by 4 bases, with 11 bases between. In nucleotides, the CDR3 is TGTGCCAGCGCCGGACAGCTTAATGAAAAACTGTTTTTT. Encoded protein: CASAGQLNEKLFF.

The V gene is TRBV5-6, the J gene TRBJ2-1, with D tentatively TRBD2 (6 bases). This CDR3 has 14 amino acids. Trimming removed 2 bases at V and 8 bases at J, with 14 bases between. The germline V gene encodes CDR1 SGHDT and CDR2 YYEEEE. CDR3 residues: CASSFPNPGDEQFF. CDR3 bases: TGTGCCAGCAGCTTCCCAAACCCGGGGGATGAGCAGTTCTTC.

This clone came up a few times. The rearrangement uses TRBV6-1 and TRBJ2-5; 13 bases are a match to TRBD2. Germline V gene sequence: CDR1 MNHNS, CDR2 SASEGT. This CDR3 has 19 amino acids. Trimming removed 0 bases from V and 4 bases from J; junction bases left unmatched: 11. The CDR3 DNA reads TGTGCCAGCAGTGAAGCAACTAGCGGGGGGGCCTGGGATCCAGAGACCCAGTACTTC. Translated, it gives CASSEATSGGAWDPETQYF.

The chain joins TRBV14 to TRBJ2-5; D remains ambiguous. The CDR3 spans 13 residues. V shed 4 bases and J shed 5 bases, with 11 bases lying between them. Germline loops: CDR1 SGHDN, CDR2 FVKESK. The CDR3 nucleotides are TGTGCCAGCAGCCCGAATTGGGGTGAGACCCAGTACTTC. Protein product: CASSPNWGETQYF. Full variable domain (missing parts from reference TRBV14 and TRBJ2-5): EAGVTQFPSHSVIEKGQTVTLRCDPISGHDNLYWYRRVMGKEIKFLLHFVKESKQDESGMPNNRFLAERTGGTYSTLKVQPAELEDSGVYFCASSPNWGETQYFGPGTRLLVL.

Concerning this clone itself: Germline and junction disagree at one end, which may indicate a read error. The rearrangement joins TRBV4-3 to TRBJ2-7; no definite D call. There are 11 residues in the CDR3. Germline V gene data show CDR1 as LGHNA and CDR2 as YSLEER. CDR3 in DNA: TGCGCCACCAGCGCTTCCTACGAGCAGTACTTC. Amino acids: CATSASYEQYF.

The CDR3 loop is CASSAPLPLGRDTQYF. Written as DNA, the CDR3 is TGTGCCAGCAGTGCCCCCCTCCCTCTTGGGAGGGATACGCAGTATTTT. The chain recombines TRBV27 with TRBJ2-3; D perhaps matches TRBD2 (6 bases). The germline V gene encodes CDR1 MNHEY and CDR2 SMNVEV (reference sequence). The CDR3 runs to 16 residues. V lost 5 bases, J lost 6 bases, and 21 bases lay in between.

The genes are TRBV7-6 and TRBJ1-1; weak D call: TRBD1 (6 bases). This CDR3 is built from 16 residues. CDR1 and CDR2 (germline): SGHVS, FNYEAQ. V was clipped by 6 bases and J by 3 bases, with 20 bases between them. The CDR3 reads CASRPGVGPLDTEAFF. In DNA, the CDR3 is TGTGCCAGCAGGCCAGGGGTGGGTCCGCTCGACACTGAAGCTTTCTTT.

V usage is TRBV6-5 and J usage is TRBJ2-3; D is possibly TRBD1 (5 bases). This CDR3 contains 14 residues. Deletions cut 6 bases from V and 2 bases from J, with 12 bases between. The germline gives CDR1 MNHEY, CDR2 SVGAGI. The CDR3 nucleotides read TGTGCCAGCAGGAAGCTGGGGCTCACAGATACGCAGTATTTT. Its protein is CASRKLGLTDTQYF.

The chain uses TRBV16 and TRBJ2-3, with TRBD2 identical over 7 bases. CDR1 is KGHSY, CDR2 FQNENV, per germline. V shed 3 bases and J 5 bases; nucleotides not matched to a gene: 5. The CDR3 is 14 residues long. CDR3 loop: CASSHTGGEDTQYF. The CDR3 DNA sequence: TGTGCCAGCAGCCATACGGGGGGAGAAGATACGCAGTATTTT.

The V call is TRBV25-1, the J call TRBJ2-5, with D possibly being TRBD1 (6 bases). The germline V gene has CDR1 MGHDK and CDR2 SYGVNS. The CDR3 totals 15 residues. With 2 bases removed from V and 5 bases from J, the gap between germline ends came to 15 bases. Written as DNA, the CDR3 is TGTGCCAGCAGTGAAACAGGGTCGGACCGGGAGACCCAGTACTTC. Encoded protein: CASSETGSDRETQYF.

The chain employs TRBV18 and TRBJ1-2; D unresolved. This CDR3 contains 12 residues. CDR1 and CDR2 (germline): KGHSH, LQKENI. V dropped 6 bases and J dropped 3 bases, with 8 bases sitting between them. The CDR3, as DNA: TGTGCCAGCTCGCATGGTGACTATGGCTACACCTTC. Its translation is CASSHGDYGYTF.